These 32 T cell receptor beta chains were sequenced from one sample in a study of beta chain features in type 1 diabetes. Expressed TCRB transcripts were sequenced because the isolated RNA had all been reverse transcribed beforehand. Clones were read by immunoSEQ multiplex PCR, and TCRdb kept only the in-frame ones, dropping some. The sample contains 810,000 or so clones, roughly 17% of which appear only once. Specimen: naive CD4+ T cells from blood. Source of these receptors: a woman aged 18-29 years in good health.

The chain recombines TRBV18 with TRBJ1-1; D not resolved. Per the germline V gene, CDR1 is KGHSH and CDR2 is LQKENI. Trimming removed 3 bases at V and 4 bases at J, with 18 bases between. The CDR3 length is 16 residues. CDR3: CASSPPSKRVGTEAFF. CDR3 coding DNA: TGTGCCAGCTCACCCCCCAGTAAAAGGGTGGGCACTGAAGCTTTCTTT.

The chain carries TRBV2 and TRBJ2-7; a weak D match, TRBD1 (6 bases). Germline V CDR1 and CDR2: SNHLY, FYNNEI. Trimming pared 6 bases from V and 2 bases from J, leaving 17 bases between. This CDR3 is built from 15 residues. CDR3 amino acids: CASRAPLQGAYEQYF. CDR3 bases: TGTGCCAGCAGAGCCCCGCTACAGGGCGCCTACGAGCAGTACTTC. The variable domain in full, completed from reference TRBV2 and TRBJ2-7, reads EPEVTQTPSHQVTQMGQEVILRCVPISNHLYFYWYRQILGQKVEFLVSFYNNEISEKSEIFDDQFSVERPDGSNFTLKIRSTKLEDSAMYFCASRAPLQGAYEQYFGPGTRLTVT.

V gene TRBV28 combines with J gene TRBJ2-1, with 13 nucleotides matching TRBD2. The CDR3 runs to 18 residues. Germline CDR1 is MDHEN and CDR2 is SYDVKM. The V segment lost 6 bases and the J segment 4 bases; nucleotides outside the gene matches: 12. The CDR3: CASSPSPTSGRPYNEQFF. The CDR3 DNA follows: TGTGCCAGCAGCCCTTCCCCGACTAGCGGGAGGCCGTACAATGAGCAGTTCTTC.

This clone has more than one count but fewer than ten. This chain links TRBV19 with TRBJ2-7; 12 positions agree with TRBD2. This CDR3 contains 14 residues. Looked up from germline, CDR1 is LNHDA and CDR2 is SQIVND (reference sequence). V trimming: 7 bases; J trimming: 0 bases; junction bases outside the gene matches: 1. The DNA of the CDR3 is TGTGCCAGTACGACTAGCGGGAGCTCCTACGAGCAGTACTTC. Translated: CASTTSGSSYEQYF.

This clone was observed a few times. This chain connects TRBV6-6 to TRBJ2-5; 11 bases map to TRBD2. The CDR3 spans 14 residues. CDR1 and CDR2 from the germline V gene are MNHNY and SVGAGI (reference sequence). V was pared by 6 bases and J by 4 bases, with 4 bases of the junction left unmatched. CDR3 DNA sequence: TGTGCCAGCAGACTAGCGGGAGTAATAGAGACCCAGTACTTC. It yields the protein CASRLAGVIETQYF.

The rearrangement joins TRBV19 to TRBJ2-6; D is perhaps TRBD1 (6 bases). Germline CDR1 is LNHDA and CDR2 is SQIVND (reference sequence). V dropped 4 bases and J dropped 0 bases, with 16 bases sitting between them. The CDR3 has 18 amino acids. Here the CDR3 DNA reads TGTGCCAGTAGTAGAACAGGGACCACCAACTCTGGGGCCAACGTCCTGACTTTC. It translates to CASSRTGTTNSGANVLTF.

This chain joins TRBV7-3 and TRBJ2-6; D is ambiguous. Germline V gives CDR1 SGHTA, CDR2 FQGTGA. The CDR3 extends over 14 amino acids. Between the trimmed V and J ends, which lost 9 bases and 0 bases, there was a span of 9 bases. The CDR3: CASRTNSGANVLTF. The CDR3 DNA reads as TGTGCCAGTCGAACTAACTCTGGGGCCAACGTCCTGACTTTC.

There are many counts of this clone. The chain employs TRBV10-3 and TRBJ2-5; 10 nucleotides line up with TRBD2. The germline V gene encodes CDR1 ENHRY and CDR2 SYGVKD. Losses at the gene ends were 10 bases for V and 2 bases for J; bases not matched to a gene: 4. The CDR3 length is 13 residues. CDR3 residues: CATRTSGQETQYF. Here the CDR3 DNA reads TGTGCCACCAGGACTAGCGGACAAGAGACCCAGTACTTC.

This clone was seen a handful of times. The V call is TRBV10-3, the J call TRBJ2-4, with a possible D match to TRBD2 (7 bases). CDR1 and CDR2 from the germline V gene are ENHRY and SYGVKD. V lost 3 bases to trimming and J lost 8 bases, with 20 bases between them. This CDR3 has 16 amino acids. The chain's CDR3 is CAISDTSSRGGDIQYF. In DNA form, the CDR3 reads TGTGCCATCAGTGACACTAGCTCCAGAGGGGGGGACATTCAGTACTTC.

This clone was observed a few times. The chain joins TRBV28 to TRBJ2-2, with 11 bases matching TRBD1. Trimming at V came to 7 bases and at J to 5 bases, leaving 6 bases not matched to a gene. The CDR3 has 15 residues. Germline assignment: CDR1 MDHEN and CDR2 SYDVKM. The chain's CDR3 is CASTIGDRGTGELFF. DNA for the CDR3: TGTGCCAGCACCATAGGGGACAGGGGGACCGGGGAGCTGTTTTTT.

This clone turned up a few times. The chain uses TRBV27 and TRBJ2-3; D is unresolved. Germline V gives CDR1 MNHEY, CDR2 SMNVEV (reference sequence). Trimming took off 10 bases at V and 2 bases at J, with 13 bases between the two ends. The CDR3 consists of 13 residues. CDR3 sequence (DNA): TGTGCCACCCGTCGAGACACCACAGATACGCAGTATTTT. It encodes CATRRDTTDTQYF.

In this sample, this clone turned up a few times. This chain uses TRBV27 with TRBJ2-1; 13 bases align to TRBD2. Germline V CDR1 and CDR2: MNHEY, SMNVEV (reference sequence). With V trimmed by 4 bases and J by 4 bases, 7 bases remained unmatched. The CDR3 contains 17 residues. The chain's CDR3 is CASSSRLLAGGYNEQFF. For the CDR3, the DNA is TGTGCCAGCAGTTCCCGTTTACTAGCGGGAGGGTACAATGAGCAGTTCTTC.

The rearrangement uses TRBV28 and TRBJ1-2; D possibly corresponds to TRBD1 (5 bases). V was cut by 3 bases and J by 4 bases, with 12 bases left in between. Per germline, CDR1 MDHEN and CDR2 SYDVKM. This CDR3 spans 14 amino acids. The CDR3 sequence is CASSFVGPGYGYTF. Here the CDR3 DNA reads TGTGCCAGCAGTTTTGTGGGGCCTGGCTATGGCTACACCTTC.

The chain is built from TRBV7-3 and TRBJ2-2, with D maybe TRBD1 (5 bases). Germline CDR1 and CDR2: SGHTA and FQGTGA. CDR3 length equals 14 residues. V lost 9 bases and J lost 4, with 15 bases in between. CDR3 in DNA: TGTGCCAGGCCCGAACCAGGGTTCACCGGGGAGCTGTTTTTT. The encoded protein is CARPEPGFTGELFF.

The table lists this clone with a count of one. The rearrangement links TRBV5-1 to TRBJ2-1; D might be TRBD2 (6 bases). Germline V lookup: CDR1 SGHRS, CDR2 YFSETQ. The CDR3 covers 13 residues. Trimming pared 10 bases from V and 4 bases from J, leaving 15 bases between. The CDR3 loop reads CASREAEYNEQFF. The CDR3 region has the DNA TGCGCCTCGAGGGAGGCAGAGTACAATGAGCAGTTCTTC.

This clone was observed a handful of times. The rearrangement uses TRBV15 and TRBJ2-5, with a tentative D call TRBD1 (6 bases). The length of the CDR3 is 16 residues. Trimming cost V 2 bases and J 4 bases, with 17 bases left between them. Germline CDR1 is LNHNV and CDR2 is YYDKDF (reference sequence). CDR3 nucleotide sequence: TGTGCCACCAGCAGAAACTCAGGGGTTAGGTCAGAGACCCAGTACTTC. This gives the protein CATSRNSGVRSETQYF.

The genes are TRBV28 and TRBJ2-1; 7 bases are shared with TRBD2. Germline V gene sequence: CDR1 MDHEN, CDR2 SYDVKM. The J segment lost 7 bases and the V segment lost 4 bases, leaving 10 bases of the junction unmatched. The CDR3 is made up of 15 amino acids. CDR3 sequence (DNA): TGTGCCAGCAGTTCGATTAGGACTAGGCGGAATGAGCAGTTCTTC. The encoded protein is CASSSIRTRRNEQFF.

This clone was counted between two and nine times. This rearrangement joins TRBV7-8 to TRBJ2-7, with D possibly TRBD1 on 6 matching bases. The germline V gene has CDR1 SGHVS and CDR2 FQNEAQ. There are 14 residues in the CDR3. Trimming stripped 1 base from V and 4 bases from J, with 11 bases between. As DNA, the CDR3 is TGTGCCAGCAGCTTAGGTACAGGGATGTACGAGCAGTACTTC. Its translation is CASSLGTGMYEQYF.

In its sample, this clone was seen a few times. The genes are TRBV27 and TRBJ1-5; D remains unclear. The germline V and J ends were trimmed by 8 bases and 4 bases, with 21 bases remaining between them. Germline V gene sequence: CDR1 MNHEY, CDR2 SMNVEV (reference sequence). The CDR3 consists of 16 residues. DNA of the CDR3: TGTGCCAGCCGAGACTTTGGAGGATCGGGGAATCAGCCCCAGCATTTT. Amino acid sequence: CASRDFGGSGNQPQHF.

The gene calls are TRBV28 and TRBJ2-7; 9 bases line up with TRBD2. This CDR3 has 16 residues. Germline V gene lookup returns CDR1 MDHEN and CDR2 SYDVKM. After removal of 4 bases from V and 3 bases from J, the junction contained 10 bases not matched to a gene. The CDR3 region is CASSSYFSGSNYEQYF. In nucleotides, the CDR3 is TGTGCCAGCAGTTCATACTTTAGCGGGAGCAACTACGAGCAGTACTTC.

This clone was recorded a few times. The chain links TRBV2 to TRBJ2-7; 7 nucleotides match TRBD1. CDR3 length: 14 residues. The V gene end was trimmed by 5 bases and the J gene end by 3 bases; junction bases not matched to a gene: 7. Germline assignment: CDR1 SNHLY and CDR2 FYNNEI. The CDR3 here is CASSTRTGSYEQYF. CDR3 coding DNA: TGTGCCAGCAGTACGCGGACAGGAAGCTACGAGCAGTACTTC.

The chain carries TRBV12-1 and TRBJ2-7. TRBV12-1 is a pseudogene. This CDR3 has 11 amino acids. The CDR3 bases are TGTGCCAGCAGGCAGGACGACGAGCAGTACTTC. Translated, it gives CASRQDDEQYF.

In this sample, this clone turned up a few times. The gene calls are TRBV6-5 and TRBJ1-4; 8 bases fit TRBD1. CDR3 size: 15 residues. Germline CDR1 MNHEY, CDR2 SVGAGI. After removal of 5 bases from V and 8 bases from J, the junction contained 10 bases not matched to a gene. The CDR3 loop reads CASSKQGGRREKLFF. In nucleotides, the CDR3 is TGTGCCAGCAGTAAACAGGGGGGACGGAGAGAAAAACTGTTTTTT.

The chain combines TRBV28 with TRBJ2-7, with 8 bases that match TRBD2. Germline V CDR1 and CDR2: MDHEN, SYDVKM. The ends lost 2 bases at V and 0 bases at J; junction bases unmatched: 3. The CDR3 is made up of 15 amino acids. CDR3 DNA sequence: TGTGCCAGCAGTTTAGCCAGCGGGAGCTCCTACGAGCAGTACTTC. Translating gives CASSLASGSSYEQYF.

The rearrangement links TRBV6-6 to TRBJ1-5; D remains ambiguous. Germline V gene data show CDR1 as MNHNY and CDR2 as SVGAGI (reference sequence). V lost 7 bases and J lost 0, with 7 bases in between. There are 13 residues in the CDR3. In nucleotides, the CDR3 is TGTGCCAGCACGGTCTATAGCAATCAGCCCCAGCATTTT. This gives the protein CASTVYSNQPQHF.

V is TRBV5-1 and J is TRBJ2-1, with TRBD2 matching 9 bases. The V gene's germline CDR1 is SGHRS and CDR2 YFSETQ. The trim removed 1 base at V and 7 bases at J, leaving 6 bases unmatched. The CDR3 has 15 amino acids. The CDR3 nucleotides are TGCGCCAGCAGCTTGCTAGCGGGGACTAAAAATGAGCAGTTCTTC. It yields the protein CASSLLAGTKNEQFF.

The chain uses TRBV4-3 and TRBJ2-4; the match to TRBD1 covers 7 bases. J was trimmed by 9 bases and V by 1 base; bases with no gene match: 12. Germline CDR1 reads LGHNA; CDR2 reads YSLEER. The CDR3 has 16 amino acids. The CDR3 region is CASSQAPDRAVGIQYF. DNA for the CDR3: TGCGCCAGCAGCCAAGCCCCTGACAGGGCTGTGGGCATTCAGTACTTC.

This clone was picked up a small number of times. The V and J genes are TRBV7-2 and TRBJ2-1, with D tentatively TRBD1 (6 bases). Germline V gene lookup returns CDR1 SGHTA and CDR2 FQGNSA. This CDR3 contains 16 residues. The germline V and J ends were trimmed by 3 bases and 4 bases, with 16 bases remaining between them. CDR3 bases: TGTGCCAGCAGCTTGTTCACAGGGTTGCCGTACAATGAGCAGTTCTTC. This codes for CASSLFTGLPYNEQFF.

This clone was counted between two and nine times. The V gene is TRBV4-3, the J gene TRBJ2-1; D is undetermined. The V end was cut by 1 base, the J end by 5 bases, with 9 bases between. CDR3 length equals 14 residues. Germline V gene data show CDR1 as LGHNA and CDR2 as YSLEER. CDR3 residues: CASSQVTAHNEQFF. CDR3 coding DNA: TGCGCCAGCAGCCAAGTTACAGCACACAATGAGCAGTTCTTC.

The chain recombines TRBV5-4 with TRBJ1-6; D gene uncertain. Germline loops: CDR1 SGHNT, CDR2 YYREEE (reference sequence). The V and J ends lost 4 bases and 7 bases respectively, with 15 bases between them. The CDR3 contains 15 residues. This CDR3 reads CASSPVPLGNSPLHF. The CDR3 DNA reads TGTGCCAGCAGCCCAGTCCCGTTGGGCAATTCACCCCTCCACTTT.

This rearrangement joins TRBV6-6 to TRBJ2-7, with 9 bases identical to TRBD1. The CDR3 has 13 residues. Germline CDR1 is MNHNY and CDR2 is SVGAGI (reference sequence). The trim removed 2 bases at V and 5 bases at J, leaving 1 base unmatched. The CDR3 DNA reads TGTGCCAGCAGTTACGGGACAGGGAACGAGCAGTACTTC. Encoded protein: CASSYGTGNEQYF.

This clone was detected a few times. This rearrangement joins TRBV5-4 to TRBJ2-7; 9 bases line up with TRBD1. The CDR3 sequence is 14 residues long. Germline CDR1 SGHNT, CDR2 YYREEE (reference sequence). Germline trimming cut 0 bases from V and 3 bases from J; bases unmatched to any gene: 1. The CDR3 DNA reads TGTGCCAGCAGCTTGGGACAGGGGGACTACGAGCAGTACTTC. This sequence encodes CASSLGQGDYEQYF.